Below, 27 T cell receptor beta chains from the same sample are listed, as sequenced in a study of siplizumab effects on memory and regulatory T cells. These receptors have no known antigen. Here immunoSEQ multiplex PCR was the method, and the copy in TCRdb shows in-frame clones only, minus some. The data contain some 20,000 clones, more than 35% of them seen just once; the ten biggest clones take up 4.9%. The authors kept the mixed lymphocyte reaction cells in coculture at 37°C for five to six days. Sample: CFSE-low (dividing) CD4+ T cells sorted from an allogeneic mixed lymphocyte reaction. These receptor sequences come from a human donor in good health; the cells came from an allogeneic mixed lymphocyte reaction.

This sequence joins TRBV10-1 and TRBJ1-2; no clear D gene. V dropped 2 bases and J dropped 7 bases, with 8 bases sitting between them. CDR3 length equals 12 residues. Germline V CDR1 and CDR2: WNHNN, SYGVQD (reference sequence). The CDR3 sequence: CASSEVRPGYTF. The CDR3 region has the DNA TGCGCCAGCAGTGAGGTCCGGCCTGGCTACACCTTC.

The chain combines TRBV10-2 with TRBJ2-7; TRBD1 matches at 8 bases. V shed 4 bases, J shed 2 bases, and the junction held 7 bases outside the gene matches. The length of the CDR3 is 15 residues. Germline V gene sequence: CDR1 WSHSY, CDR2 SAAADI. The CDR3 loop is CASSGRQGPPYEQYF. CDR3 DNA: TGCGCCAGCAGTGGCAGACAGGGGCCCCCCTACGAGCAGTACTTC.

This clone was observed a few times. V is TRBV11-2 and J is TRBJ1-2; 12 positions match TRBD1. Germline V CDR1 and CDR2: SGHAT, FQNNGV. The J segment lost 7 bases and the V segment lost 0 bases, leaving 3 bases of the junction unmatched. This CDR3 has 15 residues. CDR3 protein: CASSLDGGQGAGYTF. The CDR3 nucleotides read TGTGCCAGCAGCTTAGATGGGGGACAGGGGGCTGGCTACACCTTC.

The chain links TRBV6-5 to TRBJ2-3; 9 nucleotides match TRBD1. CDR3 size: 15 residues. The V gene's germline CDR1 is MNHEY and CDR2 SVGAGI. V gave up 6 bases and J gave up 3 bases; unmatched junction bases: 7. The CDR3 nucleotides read TGTGCCAGCAGCTCCGACAGGGGGTGGACAGATACGCAGTATTTT. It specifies CASSSDRGWTDTQYF.

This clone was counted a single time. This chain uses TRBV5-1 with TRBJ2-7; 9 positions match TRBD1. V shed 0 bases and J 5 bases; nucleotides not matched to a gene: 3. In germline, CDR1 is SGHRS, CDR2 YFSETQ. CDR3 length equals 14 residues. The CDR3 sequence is CASSLGQGVDEQYF. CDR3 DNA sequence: TGCGCCAGCAGCTTGGGACAGGGGGTAGACGAGCAGTACTTC.

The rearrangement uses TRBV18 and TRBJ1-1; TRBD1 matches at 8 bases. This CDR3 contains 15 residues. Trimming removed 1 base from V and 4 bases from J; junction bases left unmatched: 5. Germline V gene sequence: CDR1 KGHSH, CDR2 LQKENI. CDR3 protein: CASSPHPGQATEAFF. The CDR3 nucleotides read TGTGCCAGCTCACCACACCCGGGACAGGCCACTGAAGCTTTCTTT.

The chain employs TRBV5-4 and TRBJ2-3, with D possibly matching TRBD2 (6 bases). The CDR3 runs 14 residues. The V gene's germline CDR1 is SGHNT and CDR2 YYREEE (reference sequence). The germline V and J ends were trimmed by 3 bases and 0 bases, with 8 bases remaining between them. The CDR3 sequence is CASSSRGSTDTQYF. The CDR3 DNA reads TGTGCCAGCAGCTCGCGGGGTAGCACAGATACGCAGTATTTT.

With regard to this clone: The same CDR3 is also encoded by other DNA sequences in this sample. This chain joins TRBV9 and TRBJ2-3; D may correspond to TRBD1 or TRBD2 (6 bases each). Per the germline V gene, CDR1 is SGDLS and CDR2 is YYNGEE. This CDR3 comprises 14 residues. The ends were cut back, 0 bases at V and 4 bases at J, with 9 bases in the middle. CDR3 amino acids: CASSVDGGADTQYF. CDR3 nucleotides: TGTGCCAGCAGCGTAGACGGGGGCGCAGATACGCAGTATTTT.

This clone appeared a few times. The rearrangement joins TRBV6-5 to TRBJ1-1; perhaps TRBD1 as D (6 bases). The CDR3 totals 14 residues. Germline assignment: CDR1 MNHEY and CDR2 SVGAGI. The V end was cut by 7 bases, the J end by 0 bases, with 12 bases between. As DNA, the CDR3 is TGTGCCAGCAAACCCGGGGGCTTGAACACTGAAGCTTTCTTT. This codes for CASKPGGLNTEAFF.

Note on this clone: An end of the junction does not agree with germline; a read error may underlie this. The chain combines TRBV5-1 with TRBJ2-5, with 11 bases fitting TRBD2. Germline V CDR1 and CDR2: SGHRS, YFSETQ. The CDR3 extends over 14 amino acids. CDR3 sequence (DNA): TGTGCCAGCAGCTCTACTAGCGGGGGAGAGACCCAGTACTTC. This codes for CASSSTSGGETQYF.

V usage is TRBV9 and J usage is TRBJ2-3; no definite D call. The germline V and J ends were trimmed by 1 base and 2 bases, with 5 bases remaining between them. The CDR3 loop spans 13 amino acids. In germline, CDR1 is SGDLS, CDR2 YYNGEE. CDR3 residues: CASSVITTDTQYF. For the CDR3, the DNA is TGTGCCAGCAGCGTAATTACCACAGATACGCAGTATTTT.

The CDR3 DNA reads TGCACCAGCAGCCAAGAATCAGCGGCCCGTGGGCAAGAGACCCAGTACTTC. Residues: CTSSQESAARGQETQYF. The chain links TRBV1 to TRBJ2-5; the table calls TRBD2, which could not be checked here. TRBV1 is assigned pseudogene status. The CDR3 has 17 amino acids.

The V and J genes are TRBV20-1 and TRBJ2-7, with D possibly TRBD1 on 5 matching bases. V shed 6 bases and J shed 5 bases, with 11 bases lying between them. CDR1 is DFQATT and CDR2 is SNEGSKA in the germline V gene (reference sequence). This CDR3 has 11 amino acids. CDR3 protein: CSAHSRDEQYF. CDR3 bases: TGCAGTGCCCATTCCAGGGACGAGCAGTACTTC.

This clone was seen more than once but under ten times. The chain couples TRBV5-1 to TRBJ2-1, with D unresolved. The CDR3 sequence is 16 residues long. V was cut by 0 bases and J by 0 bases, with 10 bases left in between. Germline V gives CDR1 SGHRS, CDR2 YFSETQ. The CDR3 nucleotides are TGCGCCAGCAGCTTGGGGAATGCCAACTCCTACAATGAGCAGTTCTTC. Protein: CASSLGNANSYNEQFF.

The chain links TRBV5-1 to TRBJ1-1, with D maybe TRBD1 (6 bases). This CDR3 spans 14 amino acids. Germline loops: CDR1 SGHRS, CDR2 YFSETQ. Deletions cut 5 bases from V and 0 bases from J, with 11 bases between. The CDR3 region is CASRAAGVNTEAFF. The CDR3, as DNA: TGCGCCAGCAGGGCCGCAGGGGTGAACACTGAAGCTTTCTTT.

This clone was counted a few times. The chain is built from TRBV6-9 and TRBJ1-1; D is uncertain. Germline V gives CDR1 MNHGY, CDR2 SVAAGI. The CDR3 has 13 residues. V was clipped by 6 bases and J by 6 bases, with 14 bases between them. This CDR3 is CASRVVVGAEAFF. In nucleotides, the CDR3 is TGTGCCAGCAGGGTGGTCGTGGGTGCTGAAGCTTTCTTT.

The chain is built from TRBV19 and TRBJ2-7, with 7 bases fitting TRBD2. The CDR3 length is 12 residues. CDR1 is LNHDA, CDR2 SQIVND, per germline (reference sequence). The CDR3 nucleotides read TGTGCTAAAATGCGGGAGTCCTACGAGCAGTACTTC. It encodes CAKMRESYEQYF.

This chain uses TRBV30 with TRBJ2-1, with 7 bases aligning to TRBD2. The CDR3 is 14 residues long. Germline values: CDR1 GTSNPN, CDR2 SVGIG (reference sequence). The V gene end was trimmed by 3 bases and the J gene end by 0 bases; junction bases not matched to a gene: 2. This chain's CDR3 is CAWSRTSSYNEQFF. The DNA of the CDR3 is TGTGCCTGGAGCCGGACTAGCTCCTACAATGAGCAGTTCTTC. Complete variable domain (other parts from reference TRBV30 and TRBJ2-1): SQTIHQWPATLVQPVGSPLSLECTVEGTSNPNLYWYRQAAGRGLQLLFYSVGIGQISSEVPQNLSASRPQDRQFILSSKKLLLSDSGFYLCAWSRTSSYNEQFFGPGTRLTVL.

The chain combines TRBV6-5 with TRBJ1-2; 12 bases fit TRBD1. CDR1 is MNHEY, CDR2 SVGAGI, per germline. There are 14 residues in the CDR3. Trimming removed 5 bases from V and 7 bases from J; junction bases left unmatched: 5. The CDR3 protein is CASSDRDRGPGYTF. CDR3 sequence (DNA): TGTGCCAGCAGTGACCGGGACAGGGGGCCTGGCTACACCTTC.

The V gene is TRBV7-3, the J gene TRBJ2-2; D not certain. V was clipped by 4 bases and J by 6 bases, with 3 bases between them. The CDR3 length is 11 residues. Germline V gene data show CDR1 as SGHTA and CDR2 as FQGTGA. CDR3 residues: CASSSPGELFF. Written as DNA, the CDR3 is TGTGCCAGCAGCTCTCCCGGGGAGCTGTTTTTT.

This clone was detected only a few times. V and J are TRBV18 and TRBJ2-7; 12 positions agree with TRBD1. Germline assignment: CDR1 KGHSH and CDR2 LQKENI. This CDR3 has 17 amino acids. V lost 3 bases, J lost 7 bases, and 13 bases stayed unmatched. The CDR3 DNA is TGTGCCAGCTCACCCACCGGGACAGGGGGCGCGGGGGGAGAGCAGTACTTC. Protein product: CASSPTGTGGAGGEQYF.

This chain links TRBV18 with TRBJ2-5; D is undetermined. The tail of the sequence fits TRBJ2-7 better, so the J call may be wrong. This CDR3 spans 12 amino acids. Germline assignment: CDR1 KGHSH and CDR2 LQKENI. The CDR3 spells CASSPLWGEQYF. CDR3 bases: TGTGCCAGCTCACCACTGTGGGGCGAGCAGTACTTC.

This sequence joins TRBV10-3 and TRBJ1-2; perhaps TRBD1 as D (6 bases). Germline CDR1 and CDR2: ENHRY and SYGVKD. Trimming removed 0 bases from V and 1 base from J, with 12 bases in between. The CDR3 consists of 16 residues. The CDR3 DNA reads TGTGCCATCAGTGAGTCTAAAGGGGGAGTTAACTATGGCTACACCTTC. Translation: CAISESKGGVNYGYTF.

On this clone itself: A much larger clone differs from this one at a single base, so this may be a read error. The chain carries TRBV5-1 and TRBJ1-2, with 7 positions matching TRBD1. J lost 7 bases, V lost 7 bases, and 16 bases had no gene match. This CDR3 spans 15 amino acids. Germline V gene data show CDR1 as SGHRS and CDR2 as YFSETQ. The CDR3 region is CASGRSTGDDSGYTF. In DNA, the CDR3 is TGCGCCAGCGGACGATCTACAGGGGATGATTCTGGCTACACCTTC.

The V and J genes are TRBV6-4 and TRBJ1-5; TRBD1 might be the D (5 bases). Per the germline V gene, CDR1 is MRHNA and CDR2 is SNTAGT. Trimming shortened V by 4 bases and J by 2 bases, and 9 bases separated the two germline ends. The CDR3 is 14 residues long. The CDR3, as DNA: TGTGCCAGCAGTGCGGTGGGGGGCAATCAGCCCCAGCATTTT. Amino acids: CASSAVGGNQPQHF.

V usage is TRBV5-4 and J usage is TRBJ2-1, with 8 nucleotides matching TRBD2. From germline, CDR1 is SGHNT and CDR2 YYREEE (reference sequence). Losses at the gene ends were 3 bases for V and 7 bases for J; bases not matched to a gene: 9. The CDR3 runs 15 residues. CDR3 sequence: CASSSNGGAWNEQFF. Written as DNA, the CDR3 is TGTGCCAGCAGCTCTAACGGGGGGGCCTGGAATGAGCAGTTCTTC.

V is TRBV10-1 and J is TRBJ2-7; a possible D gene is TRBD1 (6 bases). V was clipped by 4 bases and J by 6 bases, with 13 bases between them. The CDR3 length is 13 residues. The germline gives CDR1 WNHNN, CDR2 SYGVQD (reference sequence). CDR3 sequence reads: CASSANRVSEQYF. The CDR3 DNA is TGCGCCAGCAGTGCTAACAGGGTCTCCGAGCAGTACTTC.